This passage covers 25 T cell receptor beta chains from one sample sequenced in a study of CD8 T cells in ankylosing spondylitis. One entry per CDR3 protein results from TCRdb running MiXCR on the 5' RACE reads. Among 400,000 to 450,000 distinct CDR3 sequences listed, about a sixth were seen once. These TCRs' antigens remain unknown. Notes on the study in general: A TCR beta motif of several highly homologous variants seemed to mark ankylosing spondylitis blood.

The specimen was blood, either unsorted or a sorted T cell fraction (not recorded which). The receptors shown here come from a male donor with ankylosing spondylitis.

The rearrangement uses TRBV2 and TRBJ2-5, with D unclear. CDR3 length: 11 residues. Trimming cost V 6 bases and J 5 bases, with 7 bases left between them. CDR1 is SNHLY, CDR2 FYNNEI, per germline. Written as DNA, the CDR3 is TGTGCCAGCAGGGCCATGGAGACCCAGTACTTC. Amino acid sequence: CASRAMETQYF.

The genes are TRBV12-3 or TRBV12-4 and TRBJ2-7; perhaps TRBD2 as D (5 bases). V lost 8 bases and J 3 bases, leaving 11 bases between the germline ends. There are 12 residues in the CDR3. CDR3 sequence reads: CASRVEGYEQYF. The CDR3 nucleotides read TGTGCCAGCCGCGTAGAGGGCTACGAGCAGTACTTC.

The gene calls are TRBV5-1 and TRBJ1-6, with D possibly being TRBD1 (5 bases). CDR1 SGHRS and CDR2 YFSETQ come from the germline V gene. Trimming took off 3 bases at V and 9 bases at J, with 16 bases between the two ends. This CDR3 comprises 15 residues. CDR3 sequence: CASSSSTQEGSPLHF. In DNA, the CDR3 is TGCGCCAGCAGCTCTTCGACACAGGAGGGTTCACCCCTCCACTTT.

This rearrangement joins TRBV12-3 or TRBV12-4 to TRBJ2-7; TRBD2 matches 10 bases. J gave up 7 bases and V 5 bases, and 11 bases lay outside the gene matches. The CDR3 totals 15 residues. In DNA form, the CDR3 reads TGTGCCAGCAGTGTTCGGATAGCGGGAGGTGGGGAGCAGTACTTC. Encoded protein: CASSVRIAGGGEQYF.

The table lists this clonotype with many counts. This rearrangement joins TRBV5-1 to TRBJ2-3, with D maybe TRBD2 (7 bases). Germline CDR1 SGHRS, CDR2 YFSETQ. V shed 1 base and J shed 6 bases, with 15 bases lying between them. The CDR3 is 15 amino acids. This chain's CDR3 is CASSLQGGGPDTQYF. DNA for the CDR3: TGCGCCAGCAGCTTGCAAGGGGGGGGGCCGGATACGCAGTATTTT.

This chain uses TRBV6-5 with TRBJ1-2; D is perhaps TRBD1 (6 bases). Trimming pared 2 bases from V and 7 bases from J, leaving 20 bases between. The germline CDR1 and CDR2 sequences are MNHEY and SVGAGI. The CDR3 is made up of 16 amino acids. The CDR3: CASSYGGDRRGGGYTF. DNA of the CDR3: TGTGCCAGCAGTTACGGGGGGGACCGACGAGGGGGTGGCTACACCTTC.

This clonotype was detected ten times or more. The V call is TRBV20-1, the J call TRBJ1-5; 7 bases align to TRBD1. The germline gives CDR1 DFQATT, CDR2 SNEGSKA (reference sequence). The J segment lost 3 bases and the V segment lost 6 bases, leaving 11 bases of the junction unmatched. The CDR3 consists of 15 residues. The CDR3 loop reads CSANLRQGPNQPQHF. The CDR3 nucleotides are TGCAGTGCCAACCTAAGACAGGGACCCAATCAGCCCCAGCATTTT.

This rearrangement joins TRBV7-2 to TRBJ2-1, with TRBD2 identical over 14 bases. CDR3 length: 16 amino acids. Per germline, CDR1 SGHTA and CDR2 FQGNSA. The ends lost 5 bases at V and 6 bases at J; junction bases unmatched: 6. The CDR3 here is CASSARTSGRINEQFF. In DNA form, the CDR3 reads TGTGCCAGCAGCGCCCGGACTAGCGGGAGGATCAATGAGCAGTTCTTC.

This CDR3 reads CASSLRASSYEQYF. CDR3 coding DNA: TGTGCCAGCAGCTTACGAGCGAGCTCCTACGAGCAGTACTTC. This chain connects TRBV7-3 to TRBJ2-7, with D uncertain. Germline loops: CDR1 SGHTA, CDR2 FQGTGA. V lost 2 bases to trimming and J lost 0 bases, with 8 bases between them. The CDR3 is made up of 14 amino acids.

This clonotype has a count of ten or more. The chain joins TRBV29-1 to TRBJ1-4, with a weak D call TRBD1 (6 bases). V was shortened by 6 bases and J by 8 bases, with 16 bases between the two germline ends. The CDR3 is 13 amino acids. Germline CDR1 reads SQVTM; CDR2 reads ANQGSEA. The CDR3 protein is CSVITGTREKLFF. DNA of the CDR3: TGCAGCGTCATCACAGGGACGAGGGAAAAACTGTTTTTT.

For this clonotype: Mismatch with germline at one junction end may stem from a read error. J is TRBJ2-5 and V is TRBV7-7; D unresolved. CDR1 and CDR2 (germline): SSHAT, FNYEAQ (reference sequence). The CDR3 length is 13 residues. CDR3 nucleotides: TGTGCTAGCAGCTTAGTTTTAGACGAGACCCAGTACTTC. Protein: CASSLVLDETQYF.

The gene calls are TRBV30 and TRBJ1-2, with D hard to call. CDR1 and CDR2 from the germline V gene are GTSNPN and SVGIG (reference sequence). There are 14 residues in the CDR3. Trimming left V 0 bases short and J 3 bases short, with 11 bases between. CDR3: CAWSVLREDYGYTF. Here the CDR3 DNA reads TGTGCCTGGAGTGTACTACGGGAGGACTATGGCTACACCTTC.

There are a few counts of this clonotype. V is TRBV6-5 and J is TRBJ1-5; no clear D gene. V lost 4 bases and J 2 bases, leaving 12 bases between the germline ends. Germline values: CDR1 MNHEY, CDR2 SVGAGI. This CDR3 is built from 15 residues. CDR3 amino acids: CASSSGLGGNQPQHF. The CDR3 DNA reads as TGTGCCAGCAGTTCAGGACTCGGGGGCAATCAGCCCCAGCATTTT.

This clonotype has a handful of counts. The chain recombines TRBV6-1 with TRBJ1-1, with TRBD1 matching 10 bases. Germline V gives CDR1 MNHNS, CDR2 SASEGT. J lost 4 bases, V lost 6 bases, and 5 bases had no gene match. The CDR3 loop spans 14 amino acids. CDR3 sequence reads: CASSGQGDVTEAFF. The CDR3 DNA reads as TGTGCCAGCAGCGGACAGGGGGATGTCACTGAAGCTTTCTTT.

This clonotype was detected ten times or more. V gene TRBV29-1 combines with J gene TRBJ2-1, with D hard to call. CDR1 SQVTM and CDR2 ANQGSEA come from the germline V gene. Trimming stripped 0 bases from V and 8 bases from J, with 8 bases between. The CDR3 covers 12 residues. CDR3 in DNA: TGCAGCGTTGAAGAGAATAGGGATGAGCAGTTCTTC. This sequence encodes CSVEENRDEQFF.

This chain links TRBV20-1 with TRBJ2-2; D is possibly TRBD2 (5 bases). V was pared by 6 bases and J by 0 bases, with 11 bases between. This CDR3 comprises 14 residues. CDR1 and CDR2 (germline): DFQATT, SNEGSKA (reference sequence). The CDR3 here is CSAPNGANTGELFF. The DNA of the CDR3 is TGCAGTGCCCCAAACGGGGCGAACACCGGGGAGCTGTTTTTT.

The table lists this clonotype with a few counts. The chain has TRBV29-1 and TRBJ2-5; 12 bases align to TRBD1. V was clipped by 4 bases and J by 4 bases; unmatched bases: 19. Germline assignment: CDR1 SQVTM and CDR2 ANQGSEA. The CDR3 consists of 19 residues. CDR3 in amino acids: CSVVEPGQGASGSLETQYF. The CDR3 DNA reads as TGCAGCGTTGTGGAACCGGGACAGGGGGCTAGCGGGAGCTTAGAGACCCAGTACTTC.

This chain connects TRBV5-1 to TRBJ2-7, with 8 bases matching TRBD1. Losses at the gene ends were 4 bases for V and 0 bases for J; bases not matched to a gene: 3. Germline V CDR1 and CDR2: SGHRS, YFSETQ. This CDR3 is 14 amino acids long. Here the CDR3 reads CASSTGQDSYEQYF. In nucleotides, the CDR3 is TGCGCCAGCAGCACGGGACAGGACTCCTACGAGCAGTACTTC.

In its sample, this clonotype was seen a few times. The CDR3 loop reads CASSSPWTGGADTQYF. CDR3 DNA sequence: TGCGCCAGCAGCTCCCCCTGGACAGGGGGTGCAGATACGCAGTATTTT. The V and J genes are TRBV5-1 and TRBJ2-3, with 10 bases aligning to TRBD1. Trimming removed 3 bases from V and 4 bases from J; junction bases left unmatched: 8. Germline assignment: CDR1 SGHRS and CDR2 YFSETQ. This CDR3 contains 16 residues.

CDR3 in amino acids: CASGPLGHETQYF. The CDR3, as DNA: TGTGCCAGCGGCCCCCTAGGCCACGAGACCCAGTACTTC. The rearrangement uses TRBV7-2 and TRBJ2-5; D gene ambiguous. CDR3 length: 13 residues. Per germline, CDR1 SGHTA and CDR2 FQGNSA. The germline V and J ends were trimmed by 8 bases and 5 bases, with 15 bases remaining between them.

Only a few counts were recorded for this clonotype. This rearrangement joins TRBV7-2 to TRBJ2-2; perhaps TRBD2 as D (5 bases). The V gene's germline CDR1 is SGHTA and CDR2 FQGNSA. Deletions cut 2 bases from V and 7 bases from J, with 20 bases between. The CDR3 has 17 amino acids. The CDR3 DNA reads TGTGCCAGCAGCTTATTGGCCAGGCAGAGGGCGAGCGGGGAGCTGTTTTTT. Translating it yields CASSLLARQRASGELFF.

This clonotype was found a few times. The CDR3 DNA follows: TGTGCCAGCAGCTCCGGACAGGTTGGCTACACCTTC. Amino acids: CASSSGQVGYTF. The rearrangement joins TRBV11-2 to TRBJ1-2; 7 bases match TRBD1. The CDR3 runs 12 residues. J gave up 7 bases and V 4 bases, and 3 bases lay outside the gene matches. Germline CDR1 reads SGHAT; CDR2 reads FQNNGV.

The CDR3 reads CASGRQENQPQHF. DNA for the CDR3: TGTGCTAGTGGTAGACAGGAGAATCAGCCCCAGCATTTT. V is TRBV12-5 and J is TRBJ1-5, with a tentative D call TRBD1 (6 bases). The ends were cut back, 5 bases at V and 4 bases at J, with 9 bases in the middle. The CDR3 contains 13 residues. Germline V gives CDR1 LGHNT, CDR2 FRNRAP.

This rearrangement joins TRBV4-2 to TRBJ2-1, with 8 bases lining up with TRBD2. The germline gives CDR1 LGHNA, CDR2 YNFKEQ. The V gene end was trimmed by 0 bases and the J gene end by 4 bases; junction bases not matched to a gene: 2. The CDR3 sequence is 15 residues long. The DNA of the CDR3 is TGTGCCAGCAGCCAAGAGCGGGAGGCGTACAATGAGCAGTTCTTC. This gives the protein CASSQEREAYNEQFF.

This clonotype appeared a few times. This chain joins TRBV20-1 and TRBJ1-5; D is uncertain. In germline, CDR1 is DFQATT, CDR2 SNEGSKA (reference sequence). The V gene lost 0 bases and the J gene lost 6 bases, with 9 bases spanning the gap. There are 13 residues in the CDR3. CDR3 sequence (DNA): TGCAGTGCTAGAGAGGCGGGCGCTCAGCCCCAGCATTTT. Protein sequence: CSAREAGAQPQHF.